The clone carrying this TCR beta chain was detected many times. The target antigen is unknown. MiXCR, applied by TCRdb to the reads, yields one record per CDR3 protein. This table has 310,000 or so distinct CDR3 sequences, 9.6% appearing once. These data originate in a study of T cell repertoires in cytomegalovirus infection. For the study at large: Public TCR beta signatures indicated both CMV infection and matching HLA type. Overall study results and limits: Based on cumulative public TCR beta family frequency, carriers of CMV plus the relevant HLA were identified. HLA-C-restricted CMV-specific TCR beta clonotypes prevailed in the ex vivo response.

This CDR3 is 16 amino acids long. The V gene's germline CDR1 is SGHVS and CDR2 FQNEAQ. The ends were cut back, 5 bases at V and 4 bases at J, with 21 bases in the middle. The V gene is TRBV7-8, the J gene TRBJ2-7, with D possibly being TRBD1 (6 bases). The specimen was PBMCs. This TCR was sampled from a human donor in good health (CMV status not recorded). Some clones in this sample may be carry-over from other donors' samples. CDR3: CASSTNRDQERYEQYF. The CDR3 DNA reads TGTGCCAGCAGCACCAACAGGGACCAGGAACGGTACGAGCAGTACTTC. Variable domain in full (rest from reference TRBV7-8 and TRBJ2-7): GAGVSQSPRYKVAKRGQDVALRCDPISGHVSLFWYQQALGQGPEFLTYFQNEAQLDKSGLPSDRFFAERPEGSVSTLKIQRTQQEDSAVYLCASSTNRDQERYEQYFGPGTRLTVT.